This passage covers 22 T cell receptor beta chains from one sample sequenced in a study of shared clonotypes between healthy human individuals. The repertoire was sequenced with immunoSEQ multiplex PCR; TCRdb's copy has only in-frame clones and lacks some. The data hold about 480,000 clones, with 70% to 80% observed a single time. The specimen was PBMCs. The receptors shown here come from a woman aged 40 to 49 in good health. Some clones in this sample may be carry-over from other donors' samples.

Concerning this clone itself: Other DNA sequences in the sample encode the same CDR3. The chain recombines TRBV5-1 with TRBJ2-5; 8 nucleotides align to TRBD1. The CDR3 length is 14 residues. Germline V gene sequence: CDR1 SGHRS, CDR2 YFSETQ. Germline trimming cut 0 bases from V and 4 bases from J; bases unmatched to any gene: 2. CDR3 nucleotides: TGCGCCAGCAGCTTGGACAGGGGGAGAGAGACCCAGTACTTC. It encodes CASSLDRGRETQYF. Full variable domain (outside the CDR3, taken from reference TRBV5-1 and TRBJ2-5): KAGVTQTPRYLIKTRGQQVTLSCSPISGHRSVSWYQQTPGQGLQFLFEYFSETQRNKGNFPGRFSGRQFSNSRSEMNVSTLELGDSALYLCASSLDRGRETQYFGPGTRLLVL.

The gene calls are TRBV6-5 and TRBJ2-6, with TRBD1 matching 10 bases. This CDR3 is 15 amino acids long. The trim removed 6 bases at V and 2 bases at J, leaving 1 base unmatched. Germline assignment: CDR1 MNHEY and CDR2 SVGAGI. The CDR3 coding sequence is TGTGCCAGCAGCGGACAGGGGGCTGGGGCCAACGTCCTGACTTTC. It yields the protein CASSGQGAGANVLTF.

The genes are TRBV6-5 and TRBJ2-1, with D perhaps TRBD2 (6 bases). This CDR3 spans 12 amino acids. Germline V gene sequence: CDR1 MNHEY, CDR2 SVGAGI. Trimming shortened V by 7 bases and J by 9 bases, and 13 bases separated the two germline ends. The CDR3 here is CASTRRGGEQFF. The CDR3 DNA reads TGTGCCAGCACCAGACGGGGAGGTGAGCAGTTCTTC.

The chain is built from TRBV19 and TRBJ2-3; 9 bases agree with TRBD1. Trimming cost V 4 bases and J 2 bases; bases outside gene matches: 7. CDR1 and CDR2 (germline): LNHDA, SQIVND (reference sequence). This CDR3 comprises 16 residues. The DNA for the CDR3 is TGTGCCAGTAGTACCCTGACAGGGGGAGTCACAGATACGCAGTATTTT. Amino acid sequence: CASSTLTGGVTDTQYF.

This rearrangement joins TRBV7-2 to TRBJ2-7; D remains ambiguous. V lost 1 base to trimming and J lost 1 base, with 8 bases between them. Germline assignment: CDR1 SGHTA and CDR2 FQGNSA. The CDR3 length is 14 residues. The CDR3 nucleotides read TGTGCCAGCAGCTTAGAGCCTGGATCCTACGAGCAGTACTTC. Encoded protein: CASSLEPGSYEQYF.

The chain uses TRBV4-1 and TRBJ2-6; D gene unclear. With 6 bases removed from V and 2 bases from J, the gap between germline ends came to 5 bases. Looked up from germline, CDR1 is MGHRA and CDR2 is YSYEKL. CDR3 length: 13 residues. As DNA, the CDR3 is TGCGCCAGCAGTCAGGCTGGGGCCAACGTCCTGACTTTC. This encodes CASSQAGANVLTF.

The chain uses TRBV4-2 and TRBJ1-1; D is unresolved. This CDR3 is 14 amino acids long. The ends were cut back, 3 bases at V and 7 bases at J, with 15 bases in the middle. Per the germline V gene, CDR1 is LGHNA and CDR2 is YNFKEQ. The CDR3 loop is CASSQGDGLVEAFF. The CDR3 DNA is TGTGCCAGCAGCCAGGGCGACGGGCTTGTTGAAGCTTTCTTT.

This clone was observed a single time. Within the sample, other DNA sequences also encode this same CDR3. V usage is TRBV5-6 and J usage is TRBJ2-7, with D perhaps matching TRBD2 (6 bases). Looked up from germline, CDR1 is SGHDT and CDR2 is YYEEEE. The CDR3 consists of 13 residues. Trimming left V 5 bases short and J 1 base short, with 10 bases between. In DNA, the CDR3 is TGTGCCAGCAGTCCGGGGGTATCCTACGAGCAGTACTTC. Its protein is CASSPGVSYEQYF.

J is TRBJ1-5 and V is TRBV19, with 11 bases aligning to TRBD1. The CDR3 is 15 amino acids. J was trimmed by 4 bases and V by 6 bases; bases with no gene match: 5. Germline V gene lookup returns CDR1 LNHDA and CDR2 SQIVND (reference sequence). The CDR3 is CASSLGQGANQPQHF. CDR3 in DNA: TGTGCCAGTAGCCTTGGACAGGGGGCTAATCAGCCCCAGCATTTT.

The chain is built from TRBV6-5 and TRBJ2-1, with 10 nucleotides matching TRBD1. The CDR3 sequence is 15 residues long. From germline, CDR1 is MNHEY and CDR2 SVGAGI. V lost 0 bases, J lost 6 bases, and 2 bases stayed unmatched. CDR3 region: CASSYSRTGGNEQFF. In nucleotides, the CDR3 is TGTGCCAGCAGTTACTCACGGACAGGGGGCAATGAGCAGTTCTTC.

The chain has TRBV11-2 and TRBJ2-3; D is possibly TRBD1 or TRBD2 (5 bases each). Trimming left V 7 bases short and J 0 bases short, with 17 bases between. Germline V gives CDR1 SGHAT, CDR2 FQNNGV. The CDR3 spans 16 residues. CDR3 region: CASNYGGGPSTDTQYF. The DNA of the CDR3 is TGTGCCAGCAACTACGGTGGGGGACCTAGCACAGATACGCAGTATTTT. Full variable domain (rest looked up from reference TRBV11-2 and TRBJ2-3): EAGVAQSPRYKIIEKRQSVAFWCNPISGHATLYWYQQILGQGPKLLIQFQNNGVVDDSQLPKDRFSAERLKGVDSTLKIQPAKLEDSAVYLCASNYGGGPSTDTQYFGPGTRLTVL.

This rearrangement joins TRBV15 to TRBJ2-2, with TRBD2 matching 9 bases. The germline V gene encodes CDR1 LNHNV and CDR2 YYDKDF (reference sequence). CDR3 size: 15 residues. V shed 2 bases, J shed 6 bases, and the junction held 4 bases outside the gene matches. The CDR3 is CATSRPLAGPGELFF. CDR3 DNA: TGTGCCACCAGCAGACCCCTAGCGGGACCCGGGGAGCTGTTTTTT.

The chain employs TRBV28 and TRBJ2-2; 7 positions agree with TRBD2. Germline trimming cut 8 bases from V and 5 bases from J; bases unmatched to any gene: 11. The CDR3 is made up of 15 amino acids. Germline CDR1 and CDR2: MDHEN and SYDVKM. The CDR3, as DNA: TGTGCCAGCCGAGGCGGGGGAAGTGGGACCGGGGAGCTGTTTTTT. Its translation is CASRGGGSGTGELFF.

The V gene is TRBV2, the J gene TRBJ1-5, with unresolved D. The CDR3 loop spans 11 amino acids. Looked up from germline, CDR1 is SNHLY and CDR2 is FYNNEI. V was shortened by 6 bases and J by 3 bases, with 3 bases between the two germline ends. This CDR3 is CASRLNQPQHF. CDR3 coding DNA: TGTGCCAGCAGGCTCAATCAGCCCCAGCATTTT.

The chain combines TRBV7-6 with TRBJ2-1; 8 nucleotides align to TRBD2. Germline CDR1 reads SGHVS; CDR2 reads FNYEAQ. The ends lost 6 bases at V and 0 bases at J; junction bases unmatched: 7. The CDR3 contains 16 residues. This CDR3 reads CASRTLSGSSYNEQFF. Here the CDR3 DNA reads TGTGCCAGCAGAACCTTAAGCGGGAGCTCCTACAATGAGCAGTTCTTC.

V gene TRBV4-1 combines with J gene TRBJ2-5, with TRBD2 as a possible D gene (5 bases). The CDR3 runs to 15 residues. Germline lookup yields CDR1 MGHRA and CDR2 YSYEKL. Trimming took off 0 bases at V and 4 bases at J, with 12 bases between the two ends. The CDR3 nucleotides read TGCGCCAGCAGCCAAGACCCCGGGAAGGGAGAGACCCAGTACTTC. Protein sequence: CASSQDPGKGETQYF.

The chain combines TRBV11-3 with TRBJ2-1; 9 nucleotides align to TRBD1. The V segment lost 5 bases and the J segment 7 bases; nucleotides outside the gene matches: 9. The CDR3 consists of 15 residues. From germline, CDR1 is SGHNT and CDR2 YENEEA. Here the CDR3 DNA reads TGTGCCAGCAGCCCCGGACAGGGGTGGAAAAATGAGCAGTTCTTC. Translating it yields CASSPGQGWKNEQFF.

This clone occurred a few times. The chain has TRBV19 and TRBJ2-3; no reliable D call. Trimming took 1 base from V and 0 from J, leaving 17 bases between them. This CDR3 spans 18 amino acids. Germline assignment: CDR1 LNHDA and CDR2 SQIVND (reference sequence). The CDR3 protein is CASSIAFPYDSSTDTQYF. The CDR3 coding sequence is TGTGCCAGTAGTATAGCCTTCCCATACGACTCTAGCACAGATACGCAGTATTTT.

This clone showed up just once. The V call is TRBV14, the J call TRBJ2-7; D is perhaps TRBD1 (5 bases). This CDR3 spans 12 amino acids. CDR1 is SGHDN, CDR2 FVKESK, per germline. V lost 1 base and J 6 bases, leaving 7 bases between the germline ends. This chain's CDR3 is CASSQAGIEQYF. CDR3 sequence (DNA): TGTGCCAGCAGCCAAGCAGGGATCGAGCAGTACTTC. The complete variable domain, with remaining parts taken from reference TRBV14 and TRBJ2-7, reads EAGVTQFPSHSVIEKGQTVTLRCDPISGHDNLYWYRRVMGKEIKFLLHFVKESKQDESGMPNNRFLAERTGGTYSTLKVQPAELEDSGVYFCASSQAGIEQYFGPGTRLTVT.

This chain connects TRBV28 to TRBJ1-2; possibly TRBD1 for D (5 bases). Per germline, CDR1 MDHEN and CDR2 SYDVKM. The CDR3 spans 13 residues. V lost 6 bases and J 4 bases, leaving 12 bases between the germline ends. CDR3 sequence: CASSFTGVYGYTF. In DNA, the CDR3 is TGTGCCAGCAGCTTTACAGGAGTCTATGGCTACACCTTC.

The chain couples TRBV7-6 to TRBJ2-3; D call uncertain. CDR3 length equals 14 residues. The germline V and J ends were trimmed by 6 bases and 2 bases, with 12 bases remaining between them. The germline V gene has CDR1 SGHVS and CDR2 FNYEAQ. The CDR3 DNA reads TGTGCCAGCAGTCTAGTTTCTGACACAGATACGCAGTATTTT. It codes for CASSLVSDTDTQYF.

The chain joins TRBV5-1 to TRBJ2-3; 9 nucleotides line up with TRBD1. The germline V gene has CDR1 SGHRS and CDR2 YFSETQ. V gave up 4 bases and J gave up 6 bases; unmatched junction bases: 12. CDR3 length equals 16 residues. The CDR3 nucleotides read TGCGCCAGCAGCGCAACACCGGGACAGGGTGGCGATACGCAGTATTTT. Its translation is CASSATPGQGGDTQYF. Looking up the rest from reference TRBV5-1 and TRBJ2-3 gives the full variable domain: KAGVTQTPRYLIKTRGQQVTLSCSPISGHRSVSWYQQTPGQGLQFLFEYFSETQRNKGNFPGRFSGRQFSNSRSEMNVSTLELGDSALYLCASSATPGQGGDTQYFGPGTRLTVL.